The subject of this entry is one T cell receptor beta chain. Its antigen is unidentified. Germline lookup yields CDR1 SEHNR and CDR2 FQNEAQ (reference sequence). This CDR3 has 14 amino acids. V was cut by 1 base and J by 4 bases, with 10 bases left in between. This entry is derived from a study of Ad26.COV2.S vaccination and SARS-CoV-2 variants. Profiled with immunoSEQ multiplex PCR; TCRdb holds only in-frame clones, not every one. The table lists 180,000 or so clones, roughly nine tenths of them singletons. General study results and limits: People who got the vaccine or the placebo had similar non-spike TCR breadth.

This chain uses TRBV7-9 with TRBJ1-1, with D perhaps TRBD1 (5 bases). The receptor comes from a human donor who had recovered from COVID-19. Sequencing was performed on peripheral blood, taken after recovery from COVID-19. CDR3 protein: CASSLGRQGTEAFF. CDR3 DNA sequence: TGTGCCAGCAGCTTAGGCAGGCAGGGCACTGAAGCTTTCTTT.